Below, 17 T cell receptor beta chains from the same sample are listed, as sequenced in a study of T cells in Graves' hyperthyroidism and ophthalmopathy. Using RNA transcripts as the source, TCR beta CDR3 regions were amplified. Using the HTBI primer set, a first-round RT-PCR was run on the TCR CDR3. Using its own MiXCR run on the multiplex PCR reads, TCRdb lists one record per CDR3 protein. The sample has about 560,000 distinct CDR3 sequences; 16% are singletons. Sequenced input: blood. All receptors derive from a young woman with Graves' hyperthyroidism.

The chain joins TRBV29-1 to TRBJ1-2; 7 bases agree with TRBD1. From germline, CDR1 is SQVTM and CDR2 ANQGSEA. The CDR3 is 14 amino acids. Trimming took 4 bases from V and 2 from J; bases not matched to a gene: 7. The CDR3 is CSVVHRGGNYGYTF. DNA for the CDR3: TGCAGCGTTGTCCACAGGGGTGGGAACTATGGCTACACCTTC.

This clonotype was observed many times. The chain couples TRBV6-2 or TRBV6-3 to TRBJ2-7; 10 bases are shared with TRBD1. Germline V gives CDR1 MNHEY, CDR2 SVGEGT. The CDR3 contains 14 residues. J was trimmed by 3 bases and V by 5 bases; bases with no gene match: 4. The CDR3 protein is CASSHGQGVYEQYF. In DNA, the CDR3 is TGTGCCAGCAGTCACGGACAGGGGGTCTACGAGCAGTACTTC.

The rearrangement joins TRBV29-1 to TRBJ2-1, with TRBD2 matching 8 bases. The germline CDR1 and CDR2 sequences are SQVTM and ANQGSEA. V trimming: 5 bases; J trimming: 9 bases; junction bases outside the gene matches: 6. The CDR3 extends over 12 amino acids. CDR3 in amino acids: CSVRGLAGEQFF. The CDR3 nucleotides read TGCAGCGTTCGTGGACTAGCCGGTGAGCAGTTCTTC.

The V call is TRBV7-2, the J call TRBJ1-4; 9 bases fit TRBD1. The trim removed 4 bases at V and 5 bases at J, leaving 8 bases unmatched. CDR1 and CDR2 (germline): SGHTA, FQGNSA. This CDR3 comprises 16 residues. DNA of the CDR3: TGTACCAGCAGCTCATTCGCCGGGACAGGGAATGAAAAACTGTTTTTT. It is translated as CTSSSFAGTGNEKLFF. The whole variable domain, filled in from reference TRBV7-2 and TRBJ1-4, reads GAGVSQSPSNKVTEKGKDVELRCDPISGHTALYWYRQSLGQGLEFLIYFQGNSAPDKSGLPSDRFSAERTGGSVSTLTIQRTQQEDSAVYLCTSSSFAGTGNEKLFFGSGTQLSVL.

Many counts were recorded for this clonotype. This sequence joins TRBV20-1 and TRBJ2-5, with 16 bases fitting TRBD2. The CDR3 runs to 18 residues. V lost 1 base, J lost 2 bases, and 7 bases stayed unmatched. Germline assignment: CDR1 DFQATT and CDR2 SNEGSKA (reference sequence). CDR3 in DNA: TGCAGTGCTAGAGCCTCGGGACTAGCGGGGGGGCCACAAGAGACCCAGTACTTC. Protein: CSARASGLAGGPQETQYF.

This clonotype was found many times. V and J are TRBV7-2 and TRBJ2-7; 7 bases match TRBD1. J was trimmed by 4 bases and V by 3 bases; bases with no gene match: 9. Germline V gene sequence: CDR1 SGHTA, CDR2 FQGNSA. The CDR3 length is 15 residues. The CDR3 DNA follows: TGTGCCAGCAGCTTCGACCGGGACAGAGGTTACGAGCAGTACTTC. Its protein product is CASSFDRDRGYEQYF.

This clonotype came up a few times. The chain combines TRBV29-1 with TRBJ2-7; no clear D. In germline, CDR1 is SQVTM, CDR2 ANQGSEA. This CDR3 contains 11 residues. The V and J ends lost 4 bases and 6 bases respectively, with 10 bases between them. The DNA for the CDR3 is TGCAGCGTTGGCCACGGGTTCGAGCAGTACTTC. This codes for CSVGHGFEQYF.

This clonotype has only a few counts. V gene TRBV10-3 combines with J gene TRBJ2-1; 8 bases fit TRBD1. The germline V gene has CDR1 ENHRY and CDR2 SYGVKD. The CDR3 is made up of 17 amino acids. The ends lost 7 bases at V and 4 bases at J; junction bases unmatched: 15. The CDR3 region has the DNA TGTGCCATCACCACGACGCCGGGTCAGGGGGCTTACAATGAGCAGTTCTTC. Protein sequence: CAITTTPGQGAYNEQFF.

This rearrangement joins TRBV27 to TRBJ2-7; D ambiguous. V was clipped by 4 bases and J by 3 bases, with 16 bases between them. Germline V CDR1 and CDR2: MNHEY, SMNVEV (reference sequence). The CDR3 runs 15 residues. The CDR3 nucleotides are TGTGCCAGCAGTTCTTGGGGAACCACCCTCTACGAGCAGTACTTC. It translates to CASSSWGTTLYEQYF.

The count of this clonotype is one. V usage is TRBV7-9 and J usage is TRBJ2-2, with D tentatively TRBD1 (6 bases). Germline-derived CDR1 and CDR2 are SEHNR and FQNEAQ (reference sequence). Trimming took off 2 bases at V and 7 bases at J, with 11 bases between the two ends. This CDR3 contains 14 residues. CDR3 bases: TGTGCCAGCAGCTTAACAGGGCCCGGCGGGGAGCTGTTTTTT. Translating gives CASSLTGPGGELFF.

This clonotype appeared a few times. The CDR3 sequence is CATSDTSSVGPYNEQFF. Here the CDR3 DNA reads TGTGCCACCAGTGATACATCTAGCGTCGGGCCCTACAATGAGCAGTTCTTC. The chain combines TRBV24-1 with TRBJ2-1; maybe TRBD2 (6 bases). The germline V and J ends were trimmed by 3 bases and 2 bases, with 16 bases remaining between them. CDR3 length: 17 residues. Germline V gene sequence: CDR1 KGHDR, CDR2 SFDVKD.

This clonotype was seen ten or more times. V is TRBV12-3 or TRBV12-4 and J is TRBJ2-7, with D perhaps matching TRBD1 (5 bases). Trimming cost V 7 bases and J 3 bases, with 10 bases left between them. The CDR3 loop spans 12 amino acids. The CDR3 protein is CASTPGFYEQYF. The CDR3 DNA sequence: TGTGCCAGCACTCCAGGGTTCTACGAGCAGTACTTC.

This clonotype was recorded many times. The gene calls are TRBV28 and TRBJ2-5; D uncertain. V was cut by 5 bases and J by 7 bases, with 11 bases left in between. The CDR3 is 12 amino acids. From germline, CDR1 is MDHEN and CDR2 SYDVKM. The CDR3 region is CASSPWERTQYF. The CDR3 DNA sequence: TGTGCCAGCAGTCCTTGGGAACGGACCCAGTACTTC.

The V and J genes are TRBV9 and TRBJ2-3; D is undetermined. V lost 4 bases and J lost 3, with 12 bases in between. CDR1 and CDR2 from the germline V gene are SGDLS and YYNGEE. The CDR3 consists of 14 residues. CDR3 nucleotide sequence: TGTGCCAGCAGCCCGTTTCAATGGACAGATACGCAGTATTTT. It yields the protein CASSPFQWTDTQYF.

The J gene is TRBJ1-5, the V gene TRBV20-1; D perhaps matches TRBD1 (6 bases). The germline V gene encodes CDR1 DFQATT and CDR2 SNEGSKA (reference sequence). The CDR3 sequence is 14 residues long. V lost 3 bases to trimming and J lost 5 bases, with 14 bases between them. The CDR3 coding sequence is TGCAGTGCTAGGAAACAGGGACCTCATCAGCCCCAGCATTTT. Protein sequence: CSARKQGPHQPQHF.

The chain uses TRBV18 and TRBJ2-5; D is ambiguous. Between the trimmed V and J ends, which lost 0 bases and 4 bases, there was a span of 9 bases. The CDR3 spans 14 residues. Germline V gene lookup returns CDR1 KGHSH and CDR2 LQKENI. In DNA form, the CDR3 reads TGTGCCAGCTCACCACCGCAAGGTCCAGAGACCCAGTACTTC. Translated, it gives CASSPPQGPETQYF.

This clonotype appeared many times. This CDR3 reads CASTGYTEAFF. The CDR3 coding sequence is TGTGCCAGCACCGGGTACACTGAAGCTTTCTTT. The chain joins TRBV6-1 to TRBJ1-1; no firm D call. There are 11 residues in the CDR3. The germline V gene has CDR1 MNHNS and CDR2 SASEGT. The V end was cut by 7 bases, the J end by 3 bases, with 6 bases between.